The clone carrying this T cell receptor beta chain was counted ten times or more. What it recognizes is unknown. This entry belongs to a study of blood T cells in healthy people across ages. Study in general: Per two T cells, template switching captured roughly one barcoded beta molecule.

RNA extraction gave at least 5 micrograms of total RNA per sample. General study results and limits: TCR beta diversity per million T cells fell roughly linearly with age.

Through a sample-barcoded 5' primer and a J-beta primer mix, a second PCR was run for roughly 7 to 11 cycles. TCRdb independently ran MiXCR on the 5' RACE reads; one entry per CDR3 protein. The repertoire holds around 650,000 distinct CDR3 sequences, approximately 29% seen once, with 15% in the top ten. Trimming took off 5 bases at V and 9 bases at J, with 23 bases between the two ends. This CDR3 contains 16 residues. Germline V gene data show CDR1 as MNHEY and CDR2 as SVGEGT. The TCR originated in an elderly woman in good health. Material for sequencing was blood. This chain connects TRBV6-2 or TRBV6-3 to TRBJ2-1, with D possibly being TRBD2 (5 bases). CDR3 DNA: TGTGCCAGCAGTGGAATCGGACGCCCAGAGGAGGTTGAGCAGTTCTTC. This gives the protein CASSGIGRPEEVEQFF.